This T cell receptor (beta chain) was found in a study of vaccination and CD4 T cells after COVID-19. Turning to the study itself: The authors used overlapping spike peptides from SARS-CoV-2, HCoV-NL63, HCoV-OC43 and HCoV-229E to stimulate cells.

With the Oncomine TCR Beta short-read assay, DNA from cultured CD4+ T cells was sequenced. TCRdb used MiXCR to reprocess the PCR reads, holding one entry per CDR3 protein. The table records around 26,000 distinct CDR3 sequences, approximately 50% of them present only once. As to this clonotype: Its cognate antigen is unknown.

Treatment: roughly ten-day PBMC culture with coronavirus spike peptide pools or control peptides (ViraFEST assay). In healthy vaccine recipients, nucleocapsid antibodies were negative before and after vaccination, showing no prior SARS-CoV-2 infection. V dropped 0 bases and J dropped 2 bases, with 13 bases sitting between them. Looked up from germline, CDR1 is DFQATT and CDR2 is SNEGSKA (reference sequence). The CDR3 loop spans 15 amino acids. This TCR came from a human donor who received a COVID-19 vaccine. The source material was CD4+ T cells from blood, cultured in vitro, sampled before SARS-CoV-2 vaccination. The chain links TRBV20-1 to TRBJ1-2, with a weak D call TRBD1 (5 bases). CDR3 sequence reads: CSARDVRGTNYGYTF. For the CDR3, the DNA is TGCAGTGCTAGAGATGTACGGGGCACCAACTATGGCTACACCTTC.